Shown below are 13 T cell receptor beta chains from a single sample sequenced in a study of CD8 T cells in ankylosing spondylitis listed by TCRdb under 2017. The library was produced with 5' RACE. Reads for this sample came from an Illumina MiSeq. The public reads were run again by TCRdb, first through fastp at Q25 and then through MiXCR, and only productive beta chains were kept. CDR3 protein duplicates are merged, each entry listing the most common genes and DNA. In this sample the table shows about 24,000 distinct CDR3 sequences, over 10% of which occur a single time. The top ten constitute 30% to 45% of the sample. Specimen: blood. The receptors originated from a male donor with ankylosing spondylitis or in good health (not recorded which).

This clonotype was recorded many times. The germline gene is not matched at one end of the junction; a read error may be the cause. The chain employs TRBV7-7 and TRBJ2-5, with TRBD2 matching 8 bases. Germline V gives CDR1 SSHAT, CDR2 FNYEAQ (reference sequence). The CDR3 extends over 14 amino acids. CDR3 loop: CASSALAVQETQYF. In nucleotides, the CDR3 is TGTGCTAGCAGCGCACTAGCGGTCCAAGAGACCCAGTACTTC.

This clonotype has ten or more counts. V usage is TRBV6-2 or TRBV6-3 and J usage is TRBJ2-5, with 10 bases that match TRBD1. The germline CDR1 and CDR2 sequences are MNHEY and SVGEGT. After removal of 8 bases from V and 5 bases from J, the junction contained 14 bases not matched to a gene. This CDR3 comprises 16 residues. CDR3 coding DNA: TGTGCCAGCTTAAACGACCGGGACAGGGGTCGGGAGACCCAGTACTTC. Protein: CASLNDRDRGRETQYF.

The V gene is TRBV5-6, the J gene TRBJ2-1; 8 bases map to TRBD1. Per the germline V gene, CDR1 is SGHDT and CDR2 is YYEEEE. There are 17 residues in the CDR3. V shed 2 bases and J 0 bases; nucleotides not matched to a gene: 7. The CDR3 DNA is TGTGCCAGCAGCTTAGAGTTACAGGGGGGCTCCTACAATGAGCAGTTCTTC. Its translation: CASSLELQGGSYNEQFF.

This clonotype has ten or more counts. The chain recombines TRBV7-2 with TRBJ1-1; D uncertain. Looked up from germline, CDR1 is SGHTA and CDR2 is FQGNSA. Trimming pared 4 bases from V and 0 bases from J, leaving 12 bases between. The CDR3 has 15 residues. DNA for the CDR3: TGTGCCAGCAGCTCCCCCCGGGCCCTGAACACTGAAGCTTTCTTT. This translates into CASSSPRALNTEAFF.

The chain has TRBV7-2 and TRBJ1-4; D gene unclear. Trimming stripped 8 bases from V and 3 bases from J, with 7 bases between. CDR3 length: 12 amino acids. The germline V gene encodes CDR1 SGHTA and CDR2 FQGNSA. CDR3 bases: TGTGCCAGCGCCCGTGCTAATGAAAAACTGTTTTTT. It yields the protein CASARANEKLFF.

This clonotype was found many times. The chain couples TRBV9 to TRBJ1-1; the D is unclear. This CDR3 contains 15 residues. Germline V CDR1 and CDR2: SGDLS, YYNGEE. The V gene lost 0 bases and the J gene lost 1 base, with 10 bases spanning the gap. The CDR3 protein is CASSVEIGGNTEAFF. The CDR3 DNA follows: TGTGCCAGCAGCGTAGAAATCGGAGGGAACACTGAAGCTTTCTTT.

This clonotype was seen repeatedly, ten times or more. V usage is TRBV5-1 and J usage is TRBJ2-2; 10 bases align to TRBD1. CDR3 length: 15 residues. After removal of 4 bases from V and 4 bases from J, the junction contained 4 bases not matched to a gene. Germline V gene data show CDR1 as SGHRS and CDR2 as YFSETQ. The CDR3 sequence: CASSPRDRGTGELFF. The CDR3 DNA reads TGCGCCAGCAGCCCGCGGGACAGGGGCACCGGGGAGCTGTTTTTT. The full variable domain, completed using reference TRBV5-1 and TRBJ2-2, is KAGVTQTPRYLIKTRGQQVTLSCSPISGHRSVSWYQQTPGQGLQFLFEYFSETQRNKGNFPGRFSGRQFSNSRSEMNVSTLELGDSALYLCASSPRDRGTGELFFGEGSRLTVL.

By sample share, this clonotype is large. A read error may explain this, as a much larger clone is one base away. The gene calls are TRBV20-1 and TRBJ1-5; D ambiguous. This CDR3 contains 14 residues. In germline, CDR1 is DFQATT, CDR2 SNEGSKA (reference sequence). The CDR3 region has the DNA TGCAGTGCCACTAGGACGGCGCGCAATCAGTCCCAGCATTTT. It translates to CSATRTARNQSQHF.

This rearrangement joins TRBV5-1 to TRBJ1-6; D may be TRBD1 (5 bases). This CDR3 spans 15 amino acids. CDR1 and CDR2 (germline): SGHRS, YFSETQ. Trimming took off 4 bases at V and 9 bases at J, with 17 bases between the two ends. The DNA for the CDR3 is TGCGCCAGCAGCATTGGGGCAGGGTTTCGTTCACCCCTCCACTTT. Encoded protein: CASSIGAGFRSPLHF.

This clonotype was recorded many times. The chain recombines TRBV30 with TRBJ1-3; a possible D gene is TRBD1 (5 bases). The CDR3 loop spans 15 amino acids. Trimming cost V 3 bases and J 0 bases, with 12 bases left between them. Germline CDR1 and CDR2: GTSNPN and SVGIG (reference sequence). CDR3 coding DNA: TGTGCCTGGAGGCCCGACAGCGCCTCTGGAAACACCATATATTTT. Protein product: CAWRPDSASGNTIYF.

This clonotype showed up just a few times. CDR3 sequence: CASSGRPVYGYTF. The CDR3 coding sequence is TGTGCCAGCAGTGGGCGGCCTGTTTATGGCTACACCTTC. The J gene is TRBJ1-2, the V gene TRBV6-1; no reliable D call. The V end lost 4 bases, the J end lost 5 bases, and 11 bases lay between the germline ends. CDR1 MNHNS and CDR2 SASEGT come from the germline V gene. The CDR3 sequence is 13 residues long.

This clonotype appeared many times. The chain combines TRBV29-1 with TRBJ2-1, with D perhaps given as TRBD1 or TRBD2 (6 bases each). CDR1 and CDR2 from the germline V gene are SQVTM and ANQGSEA. V lost 5 bases and J lost 8, with 16 bases in between. The CDR3 sequence is 13 residues long. The chain's CDR3 is CSVCWGAGYEQFF. The CDR3 DNA reads as TGCAGCGTTTGTTGGGGGGCAGGGTATGAGCAGTTCTTC.

The chain employs TRBV25-1 and TRBJ2-4; D may be TRBD2 (6 bases). The V and J ends lost 4 bases and 3 bases respectively, with 16 bases between them. The CDR3 loop spans 16 amino acids. Germline V gene data show CDR1 as MGHDK and CDR2 as SYGVNS. CDR3 residues: CASSGRRVGGKNIQYF. CDR3 coding DNA: TGTGCCAGCAGTGGCCGCAGGGTGGGGGGCAAAAACATTCAGTACTTC.